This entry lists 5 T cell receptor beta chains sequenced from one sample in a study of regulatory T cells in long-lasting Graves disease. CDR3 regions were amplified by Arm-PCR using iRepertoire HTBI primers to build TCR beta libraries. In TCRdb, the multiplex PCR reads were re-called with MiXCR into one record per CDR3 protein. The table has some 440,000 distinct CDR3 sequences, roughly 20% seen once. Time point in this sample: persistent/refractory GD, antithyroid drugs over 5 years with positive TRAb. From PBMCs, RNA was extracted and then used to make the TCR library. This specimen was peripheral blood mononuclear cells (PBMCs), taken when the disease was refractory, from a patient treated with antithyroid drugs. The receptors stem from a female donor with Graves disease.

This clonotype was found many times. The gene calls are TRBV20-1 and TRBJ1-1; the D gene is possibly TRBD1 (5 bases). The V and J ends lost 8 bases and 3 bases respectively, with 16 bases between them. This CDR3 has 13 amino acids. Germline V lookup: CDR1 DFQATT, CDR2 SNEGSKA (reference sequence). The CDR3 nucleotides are TGCAGTCCAGGGCCCGACGGGGACACTGAAGCTTTCTTT. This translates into CSPGPDGDTEAFF.

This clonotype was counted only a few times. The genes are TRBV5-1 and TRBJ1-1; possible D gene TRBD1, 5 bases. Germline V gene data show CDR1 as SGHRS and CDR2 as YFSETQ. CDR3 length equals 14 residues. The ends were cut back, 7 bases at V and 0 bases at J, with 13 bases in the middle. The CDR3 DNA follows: TGCGCCAGCCGGGGGGACCGCATGAACACTGAAGCTTTCTTT. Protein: CASRGDRMNTEAFF.

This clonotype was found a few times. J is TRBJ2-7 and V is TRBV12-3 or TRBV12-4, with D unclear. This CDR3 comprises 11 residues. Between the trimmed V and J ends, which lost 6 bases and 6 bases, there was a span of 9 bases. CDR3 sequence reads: CASRRLGEQYF. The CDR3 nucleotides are TGTGCCAGCAGGCGACTCGGCGAGCAGTACTTC.

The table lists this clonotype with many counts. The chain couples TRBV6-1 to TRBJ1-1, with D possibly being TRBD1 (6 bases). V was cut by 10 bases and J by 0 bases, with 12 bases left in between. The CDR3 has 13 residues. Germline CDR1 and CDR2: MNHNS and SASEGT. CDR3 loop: CATSDSMNTEAFF. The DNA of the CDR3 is TGTGCCACCTCGGACAGCATGAACACTGAAGCTTTCTTT.

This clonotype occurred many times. The CDR3 here is CASSNDGNQPQHF. Here the CDR3 DNA reads TGTGCCAGCAGTAACGACGGGAATCAGCCCCAGCATTTT. This chain uses TRBV12-3 or TRBV12-4 with TRBJ1-5; no reliable D call. The CDR3 length is 13 residues. V was clipped by 5 bases and J by 4 bases, with 9 bases between them.